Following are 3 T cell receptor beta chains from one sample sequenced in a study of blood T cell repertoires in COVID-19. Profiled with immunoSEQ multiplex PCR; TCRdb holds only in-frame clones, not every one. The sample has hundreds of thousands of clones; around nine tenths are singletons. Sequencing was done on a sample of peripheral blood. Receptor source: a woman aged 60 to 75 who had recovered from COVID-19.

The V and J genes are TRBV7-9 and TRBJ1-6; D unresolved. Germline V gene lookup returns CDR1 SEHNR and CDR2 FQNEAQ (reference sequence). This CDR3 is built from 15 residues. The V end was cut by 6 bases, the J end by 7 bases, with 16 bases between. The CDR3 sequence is CASRRSPKRNSPLHF. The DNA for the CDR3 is TGTGCCAGCAGACGATCCCCCAAGCGGAATTCACCCCTCCACTTT.

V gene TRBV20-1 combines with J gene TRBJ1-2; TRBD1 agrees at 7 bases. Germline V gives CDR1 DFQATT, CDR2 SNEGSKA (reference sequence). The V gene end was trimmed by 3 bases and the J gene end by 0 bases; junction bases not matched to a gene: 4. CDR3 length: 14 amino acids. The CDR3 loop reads CSASRGQTNYGYTF. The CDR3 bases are TGCAGTGCTAGTAGGGGGCAGACTAACTATGGCTACACCTTC.

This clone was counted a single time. CDR3 nucleotide sequence: TGCGCCAGCAGCTCTGGACTAGCGGGGGATTCGGAGCAGTTCTTC. This sequence encodes CASSSGLAGDSEQFF. The V gene is TRBV5-1, the J gene TRBJ2-1; 13 nucleotides agree with TRBD2. Germline values: CDR1 SGHRS, CDR2 YFSETQ. CDR3 length equals 15 residues. Unmatched junction bases numbered 7, after V lost 3 bases and J lost 10 bases.